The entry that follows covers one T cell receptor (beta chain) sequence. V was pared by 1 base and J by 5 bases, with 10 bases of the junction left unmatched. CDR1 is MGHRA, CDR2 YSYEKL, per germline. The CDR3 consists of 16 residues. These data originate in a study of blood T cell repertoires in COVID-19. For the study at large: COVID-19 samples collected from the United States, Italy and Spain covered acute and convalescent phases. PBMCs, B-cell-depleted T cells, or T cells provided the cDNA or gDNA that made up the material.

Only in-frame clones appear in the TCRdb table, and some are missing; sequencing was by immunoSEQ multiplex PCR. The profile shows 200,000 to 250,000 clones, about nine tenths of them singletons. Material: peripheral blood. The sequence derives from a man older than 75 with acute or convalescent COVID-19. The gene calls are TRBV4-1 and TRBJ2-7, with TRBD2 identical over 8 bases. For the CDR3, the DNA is TGCGCCAGCAGCCAAGGAGCCCGGACTAGCCCCCACGAGCAGTACTTC. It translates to CASSQGARTSPHEQYF.